This T cell receptor beta chain was found in a study of breast tumors, draining lymph nodes, adjacent tissues. General study points: Luminal-like breast cancer showed significantly greater tumor-nontumor repertoire similarity than basal-like breast cancer did. Tumor T cell lymph node origin was a supported hypothesis, not proven.

TCRdb re-analysed the multiplex PCR reads in MiXCR, keeping a single row per CDR3 protein. In the table there are approximately 280,000 distinct CDR3 sequences, about 33% of which are singletons. V was trimmed by 6 bases and J by 5 bases, leaving 11 bases between them. Germline CDR1 is WNHNN and CDR2 is SYGVQD (reference sequence). The CDR3 has 13 amino acids. A remark on this clonotype: Its specificity is not known.

Axillary draining lymph nodes of breast cancer patients supplied the node samples. The chain employs TRBV10-1 and TRBJ1-5; D perhaps matches TRBD1 (5 bases). This clonotype was obtained from a female donor with breast cancer. Some clones in this sample may be carry-over from other donors' samples. Material: axillary lymph node tissue. The CDR3 coding sequence is TGCGCCAGCAGATCTCAGGGAGATCAGCCCCAGCATTTT. It yields the protein CASRSQGDQPQHF.